This T cell receptor beta chain came from a study of T cells in Graves' hyperthyroidism and ophthalmopathy. The overall study: Any treatment followed the collection of peripheral blood at initial diagnosis. Study-wide results and limits: Blood also showed most of the thyroid clonotypes that were expanded above 0.001.

Germline CDR1 and CDR2: MNHNS and SASEGT. The CDR3 totals 10 residues. The V gene lost 3 bases and the J gene lost 7 bases, with 3 bases spanning the gap. Turning to this clonotype: No antigen is known for it. This may arise from a read error, as a much more abundant clone is one base away.

There were TCR beta CDR3 regions amplified from RNA transcripts. HTBI primers drove first-round RT-PCR of the TCR CDR3. TCRdb itself ran the multiplex PCR reads through MiXCR, one entry per CDR3 protein. The data contain approximately 350,000 distinct CDR3 sequences, 12% to 15% of them singletons. Each 10 ml fresh peripheral blood draw supplied the PBMCs. V and J are TRBV6-1 and TRBJ2-5; no firm D call. Sequenced input: blood. The TCR comes from a woman aged 60-75 years with Graves' ophthalmopathy. CDR3: CASSEGTQYF. The CDR3 nucleotides read TGTGCCAGCAGTGAGGGGACCCAGTACTTC.